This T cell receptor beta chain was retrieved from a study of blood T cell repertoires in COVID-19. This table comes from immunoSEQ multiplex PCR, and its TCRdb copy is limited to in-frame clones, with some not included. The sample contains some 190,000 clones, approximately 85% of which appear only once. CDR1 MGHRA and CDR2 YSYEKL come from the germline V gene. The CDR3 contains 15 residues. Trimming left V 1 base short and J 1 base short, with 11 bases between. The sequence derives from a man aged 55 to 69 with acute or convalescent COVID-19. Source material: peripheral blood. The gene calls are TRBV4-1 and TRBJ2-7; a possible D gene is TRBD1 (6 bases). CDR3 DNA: TGCGCCAGCAGCCAAGCCCCCGGACAGTCCTACGAGCAGTACTTC. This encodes CASSQAPGQSYEQYF.